This T cell receptor beta chain derives from a study of Tregs in tolerant kidney transplant recipients. General study results and limits: Biological reproducibility was not directly addressed in this study. Findings come from small patient numbers and require larger validation.

A note on this clone: Its antigen is not known. The read comes to an end 3 residues before the CDR3 does, leaving the germline J gene to fill in the end.

TCRdb keeps only in-frame clones here, not all; method: immunoSEQ multiplex PCR. Its clone listing holds tens of thousands of clones. The ends were cut back, 5 bases at V and 2 bases at J, with 18 bases in the middle. The CDR3 has 16 amino acids. Germline V gene lookup returns CDR1 MNHEY and CDR2 SVGEGT. Recipients received nonmyeloablative bone marrow transplants from related graft donors, with transient mixed chimerism. CD4+CD25+CD127- Tregs, CD4+CD25- non-Tregs, CD4 and CD8 cells were sorted. The chain recombines TRBV6-2 or TRBV6-3 with TRBJ1-2; possibly TRBD1 for D (6 bases). This clonotype was sampled from a human patient who received a combined kidney and bone marrow transplant. A share of the T cells may be of graft donor origin. This specimen consisted of CD4+ T cells from blood (PBMCs), obtained 24 months after the transplant. The CDR3 loop reads CASSPSAGARNYGYTF. The part of the CDR3 DNA that was read is TGTGCCAGCAGTCCCTCGGCAGGGGCACGGAACTATGGC.